This passage covers 21 T cell receptor beta chains from one sample sequenced in a study of OX40 agonist ivuxolimab in advanced cancers. Sequencing was performed with immunoSEQ multiplex PCR; in TCRdb, only in-frame clones are kept and a portion is missing. The sample lists about 58,000 clones, around 79% seen once, with roughly 1.2% in the top ten. The sequences come from CD4+ or CD8+ T cells sorted from blood, collected in a trial of the OX40 agonist ivuxolimab. These receptors originate from an adult with an advanced solid tumor such as melanoma, head and neck, liver or kidney cancer.

This clone appeared once. The rearrangement joins TRBV5-1 to TRBJ2-2; 7 nucleotides match TRBD1. Germline CDR1 is SGHRS and CDR2 is YFSETQ. This CDR3 has 14 amino acids. V gave up 0 bases and J gave up 6 bases; unmatched junction bases: 2. As DNA, the CDR3 is TGCGCCAGCAGCTTGGTACAGGGGCCCGGGGAGCTGTTTTTT. This gives the protein CASSLVQGPGELFF.

This chain connects TRBV7-6 to TRBJ2-5; 15 positions agree with TRBD2. Germline V CDR1 and CDR2: SGHVS, FNYEAQ. V shed 5 bases and J 5 bases; nucleotides not matched to a gene: 12. This CDR3 comprises 18 residues. In DNA form, the CDR3 reads TGTGCCAGCAGCGGAAAGGGACTAGCGGGAGGTTATAAGGAGACCCAGTACTTC. It codes for CASSGKGLAGGYKETQYF. The variable domain in full, completed from reference TRBV7-6 and TRBJ2-5, reads GAGVSQSPRYKVTKRGQDVALRCDPISGHVSLYWYRQALGQGPEFLTYFNYEAQQDKSGLPNDRFSAERPEGSISTLTIQRTEQRDSAMYRCASSGKGLAGGYKETQYFGPGTRLLVL.

The V call is TRBV5-1, the J call TRBJ1-3; D is possibly TRBD1 (5 bases). The CDR3 extends over 14 amino acids. Per germline, CDR1 SGHRS and CDR2 YFSETQ. V shed 4 bases and J shed 2 bases, with 10 bases lying between them. CDR3 in amino acids: CASSPRGAGNTIYF. The CDR3 DNA sequence: TGCGCCAGCAGCCCCCGGGGGGCTGGAAACACCATATATTTT.

The rearrangement joins TRBV2 to TRBJ2-2; D might be TRBD2 (6 bases). This CDR3 has 14 residues. V was cut by 2 bases and J by 3 bases, with 7 bases left in between. Germline V gene lookup returns CDR1 SNHLY and CDR2 FYNNEI. The CDR3 region is CASSERGYTGELFF. The DNA of the CDR3 is TGTGCCAGCAGTGAACGGGGGTACACCGGGGAGCTGTTTTTT.

The chain has TRBV7-8 and TRBJ2-7; the match to TRBD1 covers 8 bases. The CDR3 spans 18 residues. Germline V CDR1 and CDR2: SGHVS, FQNEAQ. J lost 0 bases, V lost 1 base, and 11 bases had no gene match. The CDR3 DNA sequence: TGTGCCAGCAGCTTAGAAGACAGGGGCCCCGTCGTCTCCTACGAGCAGTACTTC. This sequence encodes CASSLEDRGPVVSYEQYF.

The J gene is TRBJ2-3, the V gene TRBV6-1; D is unresolved. Per germline, CDR1 MNHNS and CDR2 SASEGT. This CDR3 comprises 11 residues. Trimming took 6 bases from V and 5 from J, leaving 6 bases between them. DNA of the CDR3: TGTGCCAGCAGCCTAGGAGATACGCAGTATTTT. Its translation: CASSLGDTQYF.

This chain joins TRBV6-1 and TRBJ1-1; 7 bases fit TRBD1. CDR3 length: 14 residues. Germline assignment: CDR1 MNHNS and CDR2 SASEGT. V shed 4 bases and J 1 base; nucleotides not matched to a gene: 3. This chain's CDR3 is CASSARGENTEAFF. Here the CDR3 DNA reads TGTGCCAGCAGTGCCAGGGGGGAGAACACTGAAGCTTTCTTT.

This clone was observed a handful of times. The V call is TRBV2, the J call TRBJ1-4; D remains unclear. Trimming removed 7 bases at V and 4 bases at J, with 13 bases between. The CDR3 runs 14 residues. CDR1 and CDR2 (germline): SNHLY, FYNNEI. The CDR3 sequence: CASTEGLSNEKLFF. CDR3 in DNA: TGTGCCAGCACCGAGGGTCTGAGTAATGAAAAACTGTTTTTT.

V is TRBV7-9 and J is TRBJ2-3; TRBD2 is a possible D gene (6 bases). CDR1 is SEHNR and CDR2 is FQNEAQ in the germline V gene (reference sequence). V dropped 5 bases and J dropped 5 bases, with 17 bases sitting between them. This CDR3 comprises 15 residues. Written as DNA, the CDR3 is TGTGCCAGCAGCCCTCCCTGGGGGGAGGAAGATACGCAGTATTTT. Protein product: CASSPPWGEEDTQYF. Drawing the rest from reference TRBV7-9 and TRBJ2-3, the complete variable domain is DTGVSQNPRHKITKRGQNVTFRCDPISEHNRLYWYRQTLGQGPEFLTYFQNEAQLEKSRLLSDRFSAERPKGSFSTLEIQRTEQGDSAMYLCASSPPWGEEDTQYFGPGTRLTVL.

V gene TRBV6-1 combines with J gene TRBJ1-1; D is possibly TRBD1 (6 bases). Germline loops: CDR1 MNHNS, CDR2 SASEGT. V was trimmed by 6 bases and J by 2 bases, leaving 13 bases between them. The CDR3 is made up of 14 amino acids. CDR3 region: CASSLTGINTEAFF. DNA of the CDR3: TGTGCCAGCAGCCTCACAGGGATTAACACTGAAGCTTTCTTT.

This chain joins TRBV7-3 and TRBJ2-3; 11 positions match TRBD1. There are 16 residues in the CDR3. Per the germline V gene, CDR1 is SGHTA and CDR2 is FQGTGA. V was clipped by 1 base and J by 4 bases; unmatched bases: 4. CDR3: CASSLNMGQGADTQYF. The CDR3 coding sequence is TGTGCCAGCAGCTTAAATATGGGACAGGGGGCAGATACGCAGTATTTT. Variable domain in full (rest from reference TRBV7-3 and TRBJ2-3): GAGVSQTPSNKVTEKGKYVELRCDPISGHTALYWYRQSLGQGPEFLIYFQGTGAADDSGLPNDRFFAVRPEGSVSTLKIQRTERGDSAVYLCASSLNMGQGADTQYFGPGTRLTVL.

V is TRBV4-2 and J is TRBJ2-3; D tentatively reads TRBD1 or TRBD2 (6 bases each). Germline assignment: CDR1 LGHNA and CDR2 YNFKEQ. V was shortened by 1 base and J by 4 bases, with 12 bases between the two germline ends. The CDR3 is 15 amino acids. CDR3 DNA sequence: TGTGCCAGCAGCCAAGCAAACAGGGAGGCAGATACGCAGTATTTT. Translated: CASSQANREADTQYF.

The gene calls are TRBV19 and TRBJ2-1; D call uncertain. Trimming stripped 1 base from V and 7 bases from J, with 14 bases between. Per the germline V gene, CDR1 is LNHDA and CDR2 is SQIVND (reference sequence). This CDR3 has 15 amino acids. The CDR3 reads CASSIGQLRVNEQFF. DNA for the CDR3: TGTGCCAGTAGTATAGGGCAATTAAGAGTGAATGAGCAGTTCTTC.

This clone was seen more than once but under ten times. This rearrangement joins TRBV18 to TRBJ2-5, with D unresolved. V was cut by 0 bases and J by 2 bases, with 16 bases left in between. Germline V gene sequence: CDR1 KGHSH, CDR2 LQKENI. CDR3 length: 17 residues. The CDR3 DNA is TGTGCCAGCTCACCACCGAAAGGGTCCGTCTCACAAGAGACCCAGTACTTC. It encodes CASSPPKGSVSQETQYF.

The chain is built from TRBV5-1 and TRBJ1-5; tentatively, D is TRBD1 (6 bases). The CDR3 covers 17 residues. The germline V gene has CDR1 SGHRS and CDR2 YFSETQ. V was trimmed by 4 bases and J by 1 base, leaving 18 bases between them. This CDR3 reads CASSLGTDSGSNQPQHF. In DNA form, the CDR3 reads TGCGCCAGCAGCCTTGGAACGGACAGCGGGAGCAATCAGCCCCAGCATTTT.

With regard to this clone: The same CDR3 can be traced to other DNA sequences in this sample. The rearrangement uses TRBV28 and TRBJ1-5; D ambiguous. The germline V gene encodes CDR1 MDHEN and CDR2 SYDVKM. Trimming stripped 6 bases from V and 6 bases from J, with 21 bases between. The CDR3 length is 16 residues. The CDR3 loop is CASRRLRQGVVQPQHF. The CDR3 DNA reads as TGTGCCAGCAGACGTCTCAGACAAGGAGTAGTTCAGCCCCAGCATTTT.

The J gene is TRBJ1-2, the V gene TRBV7-9; no clear D gene. The CDR3 loop spans 18 amino acids. V lost 1 base and J lost 1, with 19 bases in between. CDR1 and CDR2 from the germline V gene are SEHNR and FQNEAQ (reference sequence). The CDR3 region is CASSLGLIIRAFNYGYTF. As DNA, the CDR3 is TGTGCCAGCAGCTTAGGTCTTATTATTAGGGCGTTTAACTATGGCTACACCTTC.

J is TRBJ2-1 and V is TRBV11-3; no firm D call. V was shortened by 1 base and J by 7 bases, with 5 bases between the two germline ends. CDR1 is SGHNT and CDR2 is YENEEA in the germline V gene. The CDR3 has 12 amino acids. Written as DNA, the CDR3 is TGTGCCAGCAGCTTAGCGGTAAATGAGCAGTTCTTC. Its translation: CASSLAVNEQFF.

This chain connects TRBV5-1 to TRBJ1-4; D is perhaps TRBD1 (6 bases). The CDR3 has 14 residues. Germline V gives CDR1 SGHRS, CDR2 YFSETQ. Deletions cut 6 bases from V and 7 bases from J, with 16 bases between. The CDR3 coding sequence is TGCGCCAGCAAAGAGGCAGGGGCTAGTGAAAAACTGTTTTTT. Translation gives CASKEAGASEKLFF. Full variable domain (remainder filled in from reference TRBV5-1 and TRBJ1-4): KAGVTQTPRYLIKTRGQQVTLSCSPISGHRSVSWYQQTPGQGLQFLFEYFSETQRNKGNFPGRFSGRQFSNSRSEMNVSTLELGDSALYLCASKEAGASEKLFFGSGTQLSVL.

The chain employs TRBV6-5 and TRBJ1-2, with TRBD1 identical over 9 bases. The trim removed 8 bases at V and 4 bases at J, leaving 5 bases unmatched. From germline, CDR1 is MNHEY and CDR2 SVGAGI. CDR3 size: 13 residues. The CDR3 region has the DNA TGTGCCAGCGGGGACAGGGAGGCCTATGGCTACACCTTC. Translation gives CASGDREAYGYTF.

The chain carries TRBV5-1 and TRBJ2-2, with TRBD1 matching over 10 bases. The V segment lost 4 bases and the J segment 5 bases; nucleotides outside the gene matches: 8. The CDR3 loop spans 16 amino acids. Germline V CDR1 and CDR2: SGHRS, YFSETQ. The CDR3 DNA sequence: TGCGCCAGCAGCCTAGGGGACAGGGGTCTGACCGGGGAGCTGTTTTTT. Protein: CASSLGDRGLTGELFF. The full variable domain, its missing parts supplied by reference TRBV5-1 and TRBJ2-2, is KAGVTQTPRYLIKTRGQQVTLSCSPISGHRSVSWYQQTPGQGLQFLFEYFSETQRNKGNFPGRFSGRQFSNSRSEMNVSTLELGDSALYLCASSLGDRGLTGELFFGEGSRLTVL.